This is a list of T cell receptor beta chains from one sample in a study of shared clonotypes between healthy human individuals. Clones were sequenced by immunoSEQ multiplex PCR, and TCRdb holds only the in-frame ones, with some missing. The sample holds about half a million clones, about 72% seen once. What was sequenced was PBMCs. These receptors were obtained from a woman in her thirties or forties in good health. Some clones in this sample may be carry-over from other donors' samples. Each CDR3 is given with its conserved first and last residue. Fields, in order: D gene, J gene, V gene, clone size, CDR3 protein, CDR3 DNA. A D gene is named only where the DNA matches it firmly. Part of the rows lack a size; the others show once, few, many or a class for expanded clones.

D: NA
J: TRBJ2-7
V: TRBV20-1
size: few
CDR3: CSARVGYEQYF
DNA: TGCAGTGCTAGAGTGGGTTACGAGCAGTACTTC

D: TRBD2
J: TRBJ2-5
V: TRBV9
size: NA
CDR3: CASSVASGMGQETQYF
DNA: TGTGCCAGCAGCGTAGCTAGCGGGATGGGCCAAGAGACCCAGTACTTC

D: NA
J: TRBJ1-2
V: TRBV19
size: NA
CDR3: CASSTDSHYGYTF
DNA: TGTGCCAGTAGTACGGACAGCCACTATGGCTACACCTTC

D: NA
J: TRBJ2-1
V: TRBV5-1
size: NA
CDR3: CASSPRPGLKSNEQFF
DNA: TGCGCCAGCAGCCCCCGCCCCGGACTTAAGTCCAATGAGCAGTTCTTC

D: TRBD1
J: TRBJ2-5
V: TRBV7-2
size: NA
CDR3: CASSFNRGRETQYF
DNA: TGTGCCAGCAGCTTCAACAGGGGGCGGGAGACCCAGTACTTC

D: TRBD2
J: TRBJ2-3
V: TRBV7-2
size: NA
CDR3: CASSPFSGRSTDTQYF
DNA: TGTGCCAGCAGCCCCTTTAGCGGGAGAAGCACAGATACGCAGTATTTT

D: NA
J: TRBJ1-2
V: TRBV4-3
size: NA
CDR3: CASSQDRGGGSGYTF
DNA: TGCGCCAGCAGCCAAGATCGGGGGGGCGGGAGCGGCTACACCTTC

D: NA
J: TRBJ2-7
V: TRBV5-4
size: many
CDR3: CASSLEVSSYEQYF
DNA: TGTGCCAGCAGCTTGGAAGTTTCCTCCTACGAGCAGTACTTC

D: NA
J: TRBJ1-4
V: TRBV2
size: NA
CDR3: CASSERGEKLFF
DNA: TGTGCCAGCAGTGAACGAGGTGAAAAACTGTTTTTT

D: TRBD2
J: TRBJ2-7
V: TRBV18
size: NA
CDR3: CASSPRAGGPDEQYF
DNA: TGTGCCAGCTCACCACGAGCGGGAGGGCCCGACGAGCAGTACTTC

D: TRBD1
J: TRBJ2-7
V: TRBV7-8
size: NA
CDR3: CASSLGDRASYEQYF
DNA: TGTGCCAGCAGCTTAGGGGACAGGGCCTCCTACGAGCAGTACTTC

D: NA
J: TRBJ2-3
V: TRBV9
size: few
CDR3: CASSATDTQYF
DNA: TGTGCCAGCAGCGCCACAGATACGCAGTATTTT

D: TRBD2
J: TRBJ2-3
V: TRBV15
size: few
CDR3: CATSSGTSGRARGDTQYF
DNA: TGTGCCACCAGCAGCGGGACTAGCGGGAGGGCCAGGGGAGATACGCAGTATTTT

D: NA
J: TRBJ1-5
V: TRBV10-3
size: NA
CDR3: CAISESRAGNQPQHF
DNA: TGTGCCATCAGTGAGTCAAGGGCGGGCAATCAGCCCCAGCATTTT

D: NA
J: TRBJ2-7
V: TRBV7-2
size: NA
CDR3: CASSLGGTAYEQYF
DNA: TGTGCCAGCAGCTTAGGCGGGACCGCCTACGAGCAGTACTTC

D: NA
J: TRBJ1-1
V: TRBV25-1
size: once
CDR3: CASSELQGASSEAFF
DNA: TGTGCCAGCAGTGAATTGCAGGGCGCCTCCTCAGAAGCTTTCTTT

D: TRBD1
J: TRBJ2-7
V: TRBV2
size: NA
CDR3: CASSYVGTGESEQYF
DNA: TGTGCCAGCAGTTACGTGGGGACAGGGGAATCCGAGCAGTACTTC

D: NA
J: TRBJ1-1
V: TRBV6-1
size: NA
CDR3: CASSDGGFVGIEAFF
DNA: TGTGCCAGCAGTGACGGGGGATTCGTTGGGATTGAAGCTTTCTTT

D: TRBD2
J: TRBJ2-1
V: TRBV19
size: few
CDR3: CASSTPTSGYNEQFF
DNA: TGTGCCAGTAGTACACCGACTAGCGGATACAATGAGCAGTTCTTC

D: NA
J: TRBJ2-3
V: TRBV5-6
size: NA
CDR3: CASSLASGGGTDTQYF
DNA: TGTGCCAGCAGCTTGGCATCAGGGGGGGGCACAGATACGCAGTATTTT

D: NA
J: TRBJ2-7
V: TRBV7-9
size: NA
CDR3: CASSLSLADEQYF
DNA: TGTGCCAGCAGCTTAAGTTTAGCCGATGAGCAGTACTTC

D: TRBD2
J: TRBJ2-5
V: TRBV30
size: NA
CDR3: CAWRLAGGETQYF
DNA: TGTGCCTGGAGACTAGCGGGAGGAGAGACCCAGTACTTC

D: NA
J: TRBJ2-5
V: TRBV4-3
size: NA
CDR3: CASSQGQGYQETQYF
DNA: TGCGCCAGCAGCCAAGGCCAGGGCTACCAAGAGACCCAGTACTTC